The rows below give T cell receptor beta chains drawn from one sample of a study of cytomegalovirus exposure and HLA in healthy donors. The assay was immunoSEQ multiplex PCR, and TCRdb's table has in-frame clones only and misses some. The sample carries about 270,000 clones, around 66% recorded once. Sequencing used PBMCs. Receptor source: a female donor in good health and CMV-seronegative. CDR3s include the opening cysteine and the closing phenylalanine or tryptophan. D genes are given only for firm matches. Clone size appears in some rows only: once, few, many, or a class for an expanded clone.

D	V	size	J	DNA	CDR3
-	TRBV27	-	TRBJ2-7	TGTGCCAGCAAACAGATCTACGAGCAGTACTTC	CASKQIYEQYF
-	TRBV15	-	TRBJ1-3	TGTGCCACCAGCAGAGTTTCGGGATCTGGAAACACCATATATTTT	CATSRVSGSGNTIYF
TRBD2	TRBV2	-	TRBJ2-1	TGTGCCAGCCGAACACTAGCGGGAGGAAACAATGAGCAGTTCTTC	CASRTLAGGNNEQFF
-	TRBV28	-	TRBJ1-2	TGTGCCAGCAGTTTATATCTGGGCAACTATGGCTACACCTTC	CASSLYLGNYGYTF
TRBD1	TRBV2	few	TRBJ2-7	TGTGCCACTGCGAGACCGGGACAGACCTACGAGCAGTACTTC	CATARPGQTYEQYF
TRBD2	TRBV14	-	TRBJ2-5	TGTGCCAGCAGCCAGACACTAGCGGGAGTCCTGGTCCAGTACTTC	CASSQTLAGVLVQYF
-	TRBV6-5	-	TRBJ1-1	TGTGCCAGCAGTCTGGGGAGGAACACTGAAGCTTTCTTT	CASSLGRNTEAFF
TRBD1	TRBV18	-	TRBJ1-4	TGTGCCAGCTCAGTGGGACAGGGGGCTTCTGATGAAAAACTGTTTTTT	CASSVGQGASDEKLFF
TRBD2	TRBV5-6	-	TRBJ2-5	TGTGCCAGCAGCTTGGGACTAGCGGGGCAAGAGACCCAGTACTTC	CASSLGLAGQETQYF
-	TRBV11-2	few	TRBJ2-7	TGTGCCAGCAGCCCCCGGGGCTCCTACGAGCAGTACTTC	CASSPRGSYEQYF
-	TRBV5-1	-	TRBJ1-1	TGCGCCAGCAGCTTGGACGACAGGCGGAACACTGAAGCTTTCTTT	CASSLDDRRNTEAFF
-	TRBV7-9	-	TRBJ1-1	TGTGCCAGCAGCCGAGGGAGTGGAATGAACACTGAAGCTTTCTTT	CASSRGSGMNTEAFF
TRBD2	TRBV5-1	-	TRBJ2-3	TGCGCCAGCAGCTACAGGGGTAGCGGGAGGGGAATGATCAGCACAGATACGCAGTATTTT	CASSYRGSGRGMISTDTQYF
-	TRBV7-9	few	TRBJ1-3	TGTTCCAGCAGCGCGGTTAGCTCTGGAAACACCATATATTTT	CSSSAVSSGNTIYF
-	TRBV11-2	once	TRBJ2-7	TGTGCCAGCAGCCCCTTCTCCTACGAGCAGTACTTC	CASSPFSYEQYF
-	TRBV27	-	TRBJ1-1	TGTGCCAGCAGCCCCGGAGGGGAAACTGAAGCTTTCTTT	CASSPGGETEAFF
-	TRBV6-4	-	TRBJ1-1	TGTGCCAGCAGTGGGGCAGTACCTGAAGCTTTCTTT	CASSGAVPEAFF
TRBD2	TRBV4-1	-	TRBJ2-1	TGCGCCAGCAGCCAAACACTAGCGGGCTCCTACAATGAGCAGTTCTTC	CASSQTLAGSYNEQFF
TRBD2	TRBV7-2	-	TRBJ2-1	TGTGCCAGCAGCATAGGACTAGCGGGGTACAATGAGCAGTTCTTC	CASSIGLAGYNEQFF
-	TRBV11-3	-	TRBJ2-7	TGTGCCAGCAGCTTAGGTTCTAGGACACCACTCTTC	CASSLGSRTPLF
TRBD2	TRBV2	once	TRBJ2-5	TGTGCCAGCAGTGAAACCGGGAGGGCCAAGGAGACCCAGTACTTC	CASSETGRAKETQYF
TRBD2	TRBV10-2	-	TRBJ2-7	TGCGCCAGCAGTGGACTAGCGGGGTACGAGCAGTACTTC	CASSGLAGYEQYF
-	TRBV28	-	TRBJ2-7	TGTGCCAGCAGGGTCTCAGGGAAGGAGCAGTACTTC	CASRVSGKEQYF
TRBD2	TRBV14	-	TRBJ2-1	TGTGCCAGCAGCCCGTTAACTAGCGGGGGCGAGCAGTTCTTC	CASSPLTSGGEQFF
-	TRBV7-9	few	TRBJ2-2	TGTGCCAGCAGCTTAGCGTTGGGTAACGGAATACGGGACACCGGGGAGCTGTTTTTT	CASSLALGNGIRDTGELFF
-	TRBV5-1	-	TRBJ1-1	TGCGCCAGCAGCTTGGACGGCGGGGGTTGGGACACTGAAGCTTTCTTT	CASSLDGGGWDTEAFF
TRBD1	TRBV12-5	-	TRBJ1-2	TGTGCTAGTGGGGATACAGGGGGCACTAACTATGGCTACACCTTC	CASGDTGGTNYGYTF
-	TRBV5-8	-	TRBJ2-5	TGTGCCAGCAGCAGGAGGGTTGAAGAGACCCAGTACTTC	CASSRRVEETQYF
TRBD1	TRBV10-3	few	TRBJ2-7	TGTGCCATCAACGCCGGGACAGACTACGAGCAGTACTTC	CAINAGTDYEQYF
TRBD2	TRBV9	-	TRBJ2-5	TGTGCCAGCAGCCATTCCGGGGCAGCGGGGATCCAAGAGACCCAGTACTTC	CASSHSGAAGIQETQYF
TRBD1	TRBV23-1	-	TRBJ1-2	TGCGCCAGCAGTCTAAGACAGGGTTGGGAACATGGCTACACCTTC	CASSLRQGWEHGYTF
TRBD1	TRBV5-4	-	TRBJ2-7	TGTGCCAGCAGCCCCTCAGGGGACAGAGCCTACGAGCAGTACTTC	CASSPSGDRAYEQYF
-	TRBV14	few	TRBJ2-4	TGTGCCAGCAGCCGGCAGGGAAACATTCAGTACTTC	CASSRQGNIQYF
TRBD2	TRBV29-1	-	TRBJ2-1	TGCAGCGTGGGGGGAGGGCCAGGTCGGAATGAGCAGTTCTTC	CSVGGGPGRNEQFF
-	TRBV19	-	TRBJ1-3	TGTGCCAGTGGCGGGGGCGGAGCCAGCTCTGGAAACACCATATATTTT	CASGGGGASSGNTIYF
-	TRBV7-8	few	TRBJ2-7	TGTGCCAGCAGCTTAGGCGGTAGCGGATTATCCTACGAGCAGTACTTC	CASSLGGSGLSYEQYF
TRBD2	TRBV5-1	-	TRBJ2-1	TGCGCCAGCAGCTTGATGGGGGGGTCCTACAATGAGCAGTTCTTC	CASSLMGGSYNEQFF